The source of this TCR beta chain is a study of molecular identifiers for immune sequencing clone quantification. Methods described previously were used for bulk TCR libraries, and listed TCR primers were applied. TCRdb processed the PCR reads anew with MiXCR; each CDR3 protein has one entry. Here the sample spans about 500,000 distinct CDR3 sequences, around 23% being singletons. This clonotype was counted a few times. The antigen is not known. Sorted naive CD8 T cells were those defined as CD8+CD4-CCR7+CD45RA+. This CDR3 comprises 13 residues. Germline V CDR1 and CDR2: KGHDR, SFDVKD. Trimming left V 3 bases short and J 6 bases short, with 8 bases between. The study, taken as a whole, reports: Clones of above 20 RNA copies carried over 97% of effector molecules; in naive cells they carried under 1%.

Sample: naive CD8+ T cells from blood, with Jurkat cell RNA spiked in. Subset here: FACS-sorted CD8+CD4-CCR7+CD45RA+ naive T cells. V and J are TRBV24-1 and TRBJ2-1; D not resolved. The receptor's source is a human donor in good health. Some libraries in this study had Jurkat cell RNA spiked in. DNA of the CDR3: TGTGCCACCAGTGATAGCCTAGTCAATGAGCAGTTCTTC. Protein: CATSDSLVNEQFF.